Below are 20 T cell receptor beta chains sequenced from a single sample in a study of CXCR3-negative and CXCR3-positive naive CD8 T cells. Researchers prepared the TRB cDNA libraries using 5' RACE with UMI labels. TCRdb re-called the 5' RACE reads and gives one entry per CDR3 protein, without DNA. Seen in this sample are approximately 66,000 distinct CDR3 sequences; the ten most common clones hold roughly 1.5%. The sequenced sample consisted of naive CXCR3- CD8+ T cells from blood. Subset noted: CD45RO-CCR7+CD27+CD95- naive CD8+ T cells lacking CXCR3 (TNR3-). Receptors were obtained from a human donor in good health. Some clones in this sample may be carry-over from other donors' samples.

The rearrangement uses TRBV7-9 and TRBJ2-2; without DNA, the TCRdb call of TRBD2 cannot be checked. There are 15 residues in the CDR3. The germline CDR1 and CDR2 sequences are SEHNR and FQNEAQ (reference sequence). The CDR3 sequence is CASINRDYPTGELFF. Together with reference TRBV7-9 and TRBJ2-2, the CDR3 gives the full variable domain: DTGVSQNPRHKITKRGQNVTFRCDPISEHNRLYWYRQTLGQGPEFLTYFQNEAQLEKSRLLSDRFSAERPKGSFSTLEIQRTEQGDSAMYLCASINRDYPTGELFFGEGSRLTVL.

The gene calls are TRBV29-1 and TRBJ2-1; TCRdb indicates TRBD2, and absent DNA this call remains unverified. CDR1 and CDR2 from the germline V gene are SQVTM and ANQGSEA. CDR3 size: 17 residues. The CDR3 spells CSVAVATSGLPDNEQFF.

V usage is TRBV5-4 and J usage is TRBJ2-3. Germline loops: CDR1 SGHNT, CDR2 YYREEE (reference sequence). There are 16 residues in the CDR3. The CDR3 region is CASSLAAIISTDTQYF.

V and J are TRBV7-9 and TRBJ2-7; the D call of TRBD1 rests on TCRdb alone, since no DNA is present to check it. This CDR3 spans 13 amino acids. Looked up from germline, CDR1 is SEHNR and CDR2 is FQNEAQ (reference sequence). CDR3 protein: CASSPTGAYEQYF.

This chain connects TRBV19 to TRBJ2-1; with no DNA, the TCRdb D assignment of TRBD2 cannot be verified. CDR3 size: 14 residues. Germline V lookup: CDR1 LNHDA, CDR2 SQIVND (reference sequence). CDR3 amino acids: CASSGLAGDNEQFF.

The chain couples TRBV30 to TRBJ2-7; there is no DNA to check the TCRdb D call of TRBD1. This CDR3 region has 16 residues. Per germline, CDR1 GTSNPN and CDR2 SVGIG (reference sequence). The chain's CDR3 is CAWSALTVNHSYEQYF.

The chain couples TRBV13 to TRBJ1-6; TCRdb returns TRBD1, unconfirmable since there is no DNA. Germline CDR1 is PRHDT and CDR2 is FYEKMQ (reference sequence). This CDR3 contains 18 residues. CDR3 amino acids: CASSLGQQGWIYGSPLHF. Combining the CDR3 with reference TRBV13 and TRBJ1-6 gives the whole variable domain AAGVIQSPRHLIKEKRETATLKCYPIPRHDTVYWYQQGPGQDPQFLISFYEKMQSDKGSIPDRFSAQQFSDYHSELNMSSLELGDSALYFCASSLGQQGWIYGSPLHFGNGTRLTVT.

This sequence joins TRBV10-2 and TRBJ1-4. This CDR3 is 11 amino acids long. In germline, CDR1 is WSHSY, CDR2 SAAADI. Here the CDR3 reads CASRENEKLFF.

CDR3: CASSPVKGTSPSYEQYF. The chain carries TRBV4-2 and TRBJ2-7; TCRdb selects TRBD2, and the lack of DNA leaves this call unchecked. CDR1 is LGHNA, CDR2 YNFKEQ, per germline. CDR3 length: 17 residues.

The chain uses TRBV5-1 and TRBJ1-5. Germline values: CDR1 SGHRS, CDR2 YFSETQ. The CDR3 covers 14 residues. The chain's CDR3 is CASSRGELNQPQHF. Together with reference TRBV5-1 and TRBJ1-5, the CDR3 gives the full variable domain: KAGVTQTPRYLIKTRGQQVTLSCSPISGHRSVSWYQQTPGQGLQFLFEYFSETQRNKGNFPGRFSGRQFSNSRSEMNVSTLELGDSALYLCASSRGELNQPQHFGDGTRLSIL.

The chain joins TRBV7-6 to TRBJ1-2. The CDR3 contains 12 residues. CDR1 is SGHVS and CDR2 is FNYEAQ in the germline V gene. CDR3 residues: CASSSGLDGYTF.

The CDR3 here is CASSQDPPLAGWFFEQYF. The chain recombines TRBV4-2 with TRBJ2-7; TCRdb proposes TRBD1, but this gene call is untestable without DNA. Germline V gives CDR1 LGHNA, CDR2 YNFKEQ. CDR3 length: 18 amino acids.

The V call is TRBV29-1, the J call TRBJ2-7. The CDR3 is 12 residues long. CDR1 is SQVTM and CDR2 is ANQGSEA in the germline V gene. The CDR3 region is CSVDGNGYEQYF.

This chain joins TRBV7-6 and TRBJ2-1; TCRdb's D call of TRBD2 is untestable without DNA. The CDR3 spans 15 residues. The V gene's germline CDR1 is SGHVS and CDR2 FNYEAQ. CDR3 sequence reads: CASSLLVGRDNEQFF.

V usage is TRBV20-1 and J usage is TRBJ1-1; the TCRdb call, TRBD1, lacks DNA for checking. Germline assignment: CDR1 DFQATT and CDR2 SNEGSKA (reference sequence). This CDR3 contains 13 residues. CDR3 protein: CSALTGSHTEAFF.

The gene calls are TRBV6-6 and TRBJ2-1. Germline V gene data show CDR1 as MNHNY and CDR2 as SVGAGI (reference sequence). CDR3 length: 15 amino acids. CDR3 region: CASSPDRGTYNEQFF.

This chain uses TRBV7-9 with TRBJ2-1; the D call of TRBD2 rests on TCRdb alone, since no DNA is present to check it. There are 16 residues in the CDR3. Per germline, CDR1 SEHNR and CDR2 FQNEAQ (reference sequence). The CDR3 region is CASSPTSGISYNEQFF.

CDR3 loop: CASSQGRTGSYEQYF. The J gene is TRBJ2-7, the V gene TRBV4-3. CDR3 length: 15 residues. The germline CDR1 and CDR2 sequences are LGHNA and YSLEER.

This CDR3 is CASSPDEREKGLPYSEQFF. The chain is built from TRBV7-2 and TRBJ2-1; TCRdb outputs TRBD2, but without DNA this stays unchecked. Germline lookup yields CDR1 SGHTA and CDR2 FQGNSA. The CDR3 is made up of 19 amino acids.

The CDR3 spells CASSFRDRGYNEQFF. The chain combines TRBV28 with TRBJ2-1; with no DNA, the TCRdb D assignment of TRBD1 cannot be verified. The CDR3 extends over 15 amino acids. The V gene's germline CDR1 is MDHEN and CDR2 SYDVKM.